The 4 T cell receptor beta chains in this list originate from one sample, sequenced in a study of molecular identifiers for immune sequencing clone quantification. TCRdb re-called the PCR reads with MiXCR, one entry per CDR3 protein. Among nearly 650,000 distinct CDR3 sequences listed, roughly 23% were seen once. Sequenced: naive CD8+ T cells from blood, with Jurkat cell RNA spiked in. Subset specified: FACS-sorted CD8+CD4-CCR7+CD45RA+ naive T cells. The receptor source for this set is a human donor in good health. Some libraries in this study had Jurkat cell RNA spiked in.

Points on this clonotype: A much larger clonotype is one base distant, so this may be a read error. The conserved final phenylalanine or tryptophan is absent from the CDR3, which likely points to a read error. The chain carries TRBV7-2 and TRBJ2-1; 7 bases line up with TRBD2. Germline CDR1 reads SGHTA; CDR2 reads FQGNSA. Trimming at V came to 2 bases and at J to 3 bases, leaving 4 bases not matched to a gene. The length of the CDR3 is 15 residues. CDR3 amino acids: CASSLPAGDYNEQFL. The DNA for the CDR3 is TGTGCCAGCAGCTTACCCGCGGGGGACTACAATGAGCAGTTCCTC.

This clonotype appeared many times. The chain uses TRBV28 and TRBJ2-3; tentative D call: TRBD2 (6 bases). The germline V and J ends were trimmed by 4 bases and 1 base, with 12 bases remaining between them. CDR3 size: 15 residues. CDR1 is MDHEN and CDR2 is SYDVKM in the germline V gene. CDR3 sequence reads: CASSWLAYGTDTQYF. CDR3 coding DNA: TGTGCCAGCAGTTGGCTAGCGTACGGCACAGATACGCAGTATTTT.

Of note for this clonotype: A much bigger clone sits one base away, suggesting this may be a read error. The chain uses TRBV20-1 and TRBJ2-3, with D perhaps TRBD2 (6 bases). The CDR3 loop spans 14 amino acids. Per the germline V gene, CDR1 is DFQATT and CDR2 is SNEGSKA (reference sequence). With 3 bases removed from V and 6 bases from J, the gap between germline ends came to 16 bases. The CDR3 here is CSARTGGPMDTQYF. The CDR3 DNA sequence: TGCAGTGCTAGGACCGGAGGGCCAATGGATACGCAGTATTTT.

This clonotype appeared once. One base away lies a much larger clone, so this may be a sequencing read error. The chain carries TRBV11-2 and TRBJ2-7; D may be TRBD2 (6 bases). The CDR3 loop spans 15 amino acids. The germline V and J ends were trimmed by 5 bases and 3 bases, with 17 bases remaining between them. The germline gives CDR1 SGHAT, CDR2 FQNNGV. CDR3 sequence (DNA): TGTGCCAGCAGCCCGAGTCCCGTGACTAGCTACGAGCAGTACTTC. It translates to CASSPSPVTSYEQYF. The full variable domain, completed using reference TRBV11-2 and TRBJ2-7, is EAGVAQSPRYKIIEKRQSVAFWCNPISGHATLYWYQQILGQGPKLLIQFQNNGVVDDSQLPKDRFSAERLKGVDSTLKIQPAKLEDSAVYLCASSPSPVTSYEQYFGPGTRLTVT.